A single sample is the source of the 27 T cell receptor beta chains below, sequenced in a study of cytomegalovirus exposure and HLA in healthy donors. The primer mix had 60 Vbeta and 13 Jbeta primers. Assay used: immunoSEQ multiplex PCR; TCRdb lists only in-frame clones, some missing. The sample has over 70,000 clones; 75% to 85% are singletons. The sequenced sample consisted of PBMCs. Receptors originate from a man aged 45-60 years in good health and CMV-seropositive.

The chain recombines TRBV27 with TRBJ1-4; 12 positions agree with TRBD1. With 3 bases clipped from V and 8 bases from J, the junction kept 4 bases outside the gene matches. There are 15 residues in the CDR3. Germline V gives CDR1 MNHEY, CDR2 SMNVEV (reference sequence). CDR3 DNA sequence: TGTGCCAGCAGTTTCGGCGGGACAGGGGGCGAAAAACTGTTTTTT. Protein sequence: CASSFGGTGGEKLFF. Complete variable domain (other parts from reference TRBV27 and TRBJ1-4): EAQVTQNPRYLITVTGKKLTVTCSQNMNHEYMSWYRQDPGLGLRQIYYSMNVEVTDKGDVPEGYKVSRKEKRNFPLILESPSPNQTSLYFCASSFGGTGGEKLFFGSGTQLSVL.

This clone appeared a few times. V usage is TRBV19 and J usage is TRBJ2-1; TRBD1 agrees at 8 bases. CDR3 size: 20 residues. With V trimmed by 3 bases and J by 3 bases, 19 bases remained unmatched. From germline, CDR1 is LNHDA and CDR2 SQIVND (reference sequence). CDR3: CASSIPARGFPGTGYNEQFF. The CDR3 DNA reads TGTGCCAGTAGTATCCCGGCGAGGGGATTTCCGGGGACAGGCTACAATGAGCAGTTCTTC.

The chain links TRBV29-1 to TRBJ2-2; D possibly corresponds to TRBD1 (6 bases). The CDR3 is 13 residues long. Deletions cut 6 bases from V and 5 bases from J, with 13 bases between. The germline V gene encodes CDR1 SQVTM and CDR2 ANQGSEA. The CDR3 protein is CSVQGVGTGELFF. The CDR3 DNA follows: TGCAGCGTACAGGGTGTGGGAACCGGGGAGCTGTTTTTT.

This clone was detected once. The chain links TRBV4-1 to TRBJ2-4; D may be TRBD1 (6 bases). The CDR3 has 16 amino acids. Germline lookup yields CDR1 MGHRA and CDR2 YSYEKL. The germline V and J ends were trimmed by 3 bases and 0 bases, with 12 bases remaining between them. CDR3 nucleotide sequence: TGCGCCAGCAGCCATCCCGGACAGCTAGCCAAAAACATTCAGTACTTC. It codes for CASSHPGQLAKNIQYF.

The V and J genes are TRBV6-5 and TRBJ2-7; 7 bases line up with TRBD1. CDR3 size: 15 residues. Germline CDR1 reads MNHEY; CDR2 reads SVGAGI. The junction had 10 bases not matched to a gene; V was cut back by 6 bases and J by 2 bases. The CDR3 is CASSALWTGAYEQYF. The CDR3 DNA is TGTGCCAGCAGCGCCCTGTGGACAGGAGCCTACGAGCAGTACTTC.

The chain carries TRBV7-9 and TRBJ2-7; D is ambiguous. V lost 1 base to trimming and J lost 5 bases, with 6 bases between them. The CDR3 runs 12 residues. CDR1 SEHNR and CDR2 FQNEAQ come from the germline V gene (reference sequence). CDR3 coding DNA: TGTGCCAGCAGCTTAGGATTAGACGAGCAGTACTTC. Translated, it gives CASSLGLDEQYF.

The chain uses TRBV19 and TRBJ2-2; TRBD2 aligns across 7 bases. The V gene end was trimmed by 7 bases and the J gene end by 4 bases; junction bases not matched to a gene: 6. The CDR3 runs to 14 residues. Germline CDR1 is LNHDA and CDR2 is SQIVND (reference sequence). CDR3 nucleotides: TGTGCCAGTAAAGAGGGAGGGCTCACCGGGGAGCTGTTTTTT. Its protein product is CASKEGGLTGELFF.

Note on this clone: Within the sample, other DNA sequences also encode this same CDR3. The V call is TRBV7-9, the J call TRBJ1-1; no clear D. Germline CDR1 SEHNR, CDR2 FQNEAQ (reference sequence). With 5 bases removed from V and 2 bases from J, the gap between germline ends came to 12 bases. The CDR3 spans 14 residues. DNA of the CDR3: TGTGCCAGCAGCCTATTCTCGGGTAACACTGAAGCTTTCTTT. Protein: CASSLFSGNTEAFF.

The gene calls are TRBV7-8 and TRBJ2-2; 12 nucleotides line up with TRBD2. The CDR3 has 17 amino acids. Germline V CDR1 and CDR2: SGHVS, FQNEAQ. The junction had 1 base not matched to a gene; V was cut back by 2 bases and J by 0 bases. CDR3 in amino acids: CASSLTSGRPNTGELFF. The CDR3 nucleotides read TGTGCCAGCAGCTTAACTAGCGGGAGGCCGAACACCGGGGAGCTGTTTTTT.

The chain has TRBV7-2 and TRBJ1-1; D uncertain. From germline, CDR1 is SGHTA and CDR2 FQGNSA. V dropped 2 bases and J dropped 1 base, with 8 bases sitting between them. The CDR3 covers 14 residues. CDR3 region: CASSLQNSNTEAFF. The DNA of the CDR3 is TGTGCCAGCAGCTTACAGAATTCGAACACTGAAGCTTTCTTT.

This chain uses TRBV5-1 with TRBJ2-7; TRBD1 matches at 10 bases. V was clipped by 2 bases and J by 3 bases; unmatched bases: 5. This CDR3 spans 15 amino acids. The germline V gene has CDR1 SGHRS and CDR2 YFSETQ. CDR3 sequence: CASSLTGTGVYEQYF. The CDR3 region has the DNA TGCGCCAGCAGCTTAACCGGGACAGGGGTCTACGAGCAGTACTTC. Complete variable domain (other parts from reference TRBV5-1 and TRBJ2-7): KAGVTQTPRYLIKTRGQQVTLSCSPISGHRSVSWYQQTPGQGLQFLFEYFSETQRNKGNFPGRFSGRQFSNSRSEMNVSTLELGDSALYLCASSLTGTGVYEQYFGPGTRLTVT.

This rearrangement joins TRBV21-1 to TRBJ2-1; the table's D call of TRBD2 was not tested on the DNA. TRBV21-1 is an annotated pseudogene. The length of the CDR3 is 19 residues. The CDR3 DNA reads TGTGCCAGCAGCAGGGGACTAGCGGGAGACACTCGGTCCTACAATGAGCAGTTCTTC. This translates into CASSRGLAGDTRSYNEQFF.

A note on this clone: The junction shows a germline mismatch at one end, possibly a read error. This chain links TRBV2 with TRBJ2-4, with 7 bases lining up with TRBD2. The CDR3 is 15 residues long. The germline gives CDR1 SNHLY, CDR2 FYNNEI. CDR3 in amino acids: CASSGGGWAKNSQYF. CDR3 nucleotide sequence: TGTGCCAGCAGTGGGGGGGGTTGGGCCAAAAACAGTCAGTACTTC.

The chain couples TRBV19 to TRBJ2-7; D remains unclear. Germline assignment: CDR1 LNHDA and CDR2 SQIVND (reference sequence). Trimming took 5 bases from V and 3 from J, leaving 11 bases between them. This CDR3 comprises 13 residues. CDR3 protein: CASSLRNFYEQYF. In DNA, the CDR3 is TGTGCCAGTAGTCTCAGGAACTTCTACGAGCAGTACTTC. Supplemented by reference TRBV19 and TRBJ2-7, the full variable domain reads DGGITQSPKYLFRKEGQNVTLSCEQNLNHDAMYWYRQDPGQGLRLIYYSQIVNDFQKGDIAEGYSVSREKKESFPLTVTSAQKNPTAFYLCASSLRNFYEQYFGPGTRLTVT.

A remark on this clone: Mismatch with germline at one junction end may stem from a read error. J is TRBJ1-2 and V is TRBV7-9, with D perhaps matching TRBD1 (6 bases). This CDR3 has 13 amino acids. From germline, CDR1 is SEHNR and CDR2 FQNEAQ (reference sequence). CDR3 residues: CSSSSDRNYGYTF. Written as DNA, the CDR3 is TGTTCCAGCAGCTCGGACAGAAACTATGGCTACACCTTC. The variable domain in full, with the rest retrieved from reference TRBV7-9 and TRBJ1-2, is DTGVSQNPRHKITKRGQNVTFRCDPISEHNRLYWYRQTLGQGPEFLTYFQNEAQLEKSRLLSDRFSAERPKGSFSTLEIQRTEQGDSAMYLCSSSSDRNYGYTFGSGTRLTVV.

The rearrangement links TRBV11-2 to TRBJ2-3, with 9 positions matching TRBD1. V shed 1 base, J shed 2 bases, and the junction held 10 bases outside the gene matches. CDR1 is SGHAT and CDR2 is FQNNGV in the germline V gene. The CDR3 is 18 amino acids. The CDR3 protein is CASSLGRGQGIFTDTQYF. The DNA for the CDR3 is TGTGCCAGCAGCTTAGGGCGGGGACAGGGAATCTTCACAGATACGCAGTATTTT.

The chain joins TRBV2 to TRBJ1-1, with no clear D. The V and J ends lost 8 bases and 1 base respectively, with 14 bases between them. The CDR3 runs to 14 residues. Germline V lookup: CDR1 SNHLY, CDR2 FYNNEI. The CDR3 spells CASSPSVTNTEAFF. The CDR3 DNA sequence: TGTGCCAGCTCCCCCTCGGTCACGAACACTGAAGCTTTCTTT.

The chain employs TRBV11-2 and TRBJ2-3; 8 bases fit TRBD2. The V segment lost 3 bases and the J segment 4 bases; nucleotides outside the gene matches: 9. The CDR3 is 16 amino acids. Germline CDR1 SGHAT, CDR2 FQNNGV. The CDR3 sequence: CASSFGTGGPSDTQYF. CDR3 coding DNA: TGTGCCAGCAGCTTCGGTACGGGAGGGCCATCAGATACGCAGTATTTT. Full variable domain (outside the CDR3, taken from reference TRBV11-2 and TRBJ2-3): EAGVAQSPRYKIIEKRQSVAFWCNPISGHATLYWYQQILGQGPKLLIQFQNNGVVDDSQLPKDRFSAERLKGVDSTLKIQPAKLEDSAVYLCASSFGTGGPSDTQYFGPGTRLTVL.

Of note for this clone: One end of the junction fails to match germline, which may point to a read error. Other DNA sequences of this sample code for an identical CDR3. The J gene is TRBJ1-4, the V gene TRBV9; D is perhaps TRBD1 (6 bases). Per germline, CDR1 SGDLS and CDR2 YYNGEE. The CDR3 loop spans 15 amino acids. Here the CDR3 reads CASSVAGATNEKLFF. The CDR3 nucleotides read TGTGCCAGCAGTGTAGCAGGGGCAACTAATGAAAAACTGTTTTTT.

The V call is TRBV5-6, the J call TRBJ1-1; D is ambiguous. The CDR3 is made up of 19 amino acids. The germline V gene encodes CDR1 SGHDT and CDR2 YYEEEE. Trimming pared 6 bases from V and 4 bases from J, leaving 31 bases between. This CDR3 is CASTMGGVGLSPRGTEAFF. The CDR3, as DNA: TGTGCCAGCACTATGGGAGGTGTTGGGCTTTCTCCCCGGGGCACTGAAGCTTTCTTT.

This chain links TRBV19 with TRBJ2-3; perhaps TRBD1 as D (5 bases). Trimming left V 1 base short and J 4 bases short, with 12 bases between. The CDR3 has 15 amino acids. Germline V CDR1 and CDR2: LNHDA, SQIVND (reference sequence). The CDR3 sequence is CASSIAVRASDTQYF. CDR3 nucleotides: TGTGCCAGTAGTATAGCGGTCAGGGCATCAGATACGCAGTATTTT.

The V gene is TRBV10-3, the J gene TRBJ2-3; TRBD2 matches 8 bases. J lost 2 bases, V lost 8 bases, and 3 bases had no gene match. Germline-derived CDR1 and CDR2 are ENHRY and SYGVKD. The CDR3 totals 13 residues. The CDR3, as DNA: TGTGCCATCGCGGGAGGACCCACAGATACGCAGTATTTT. This encodes CAIAGGPTDTQYF.

This chain uses TRBV2 with TRBJ2-7; 9 nucleotides agree with TRBD1. The CDR3 is made up of 17 amino acids. With V trimmed by 0 bases and J by 2 bases, 8 bases remained unmatched. From germline, CDR1 is SNHLY and CDR2 FYNNEI. This chain's CDR3 is CASSEAEGQGIPYEQYF. The CDR3 region has the DNA TGTGCCAGCAGTGAAGCGGAGGGACAGGGAATCCCCTACGAGCAGTACTTC.

The chain is built from TRBV29-1 and TRBJ2-7; TRBD1 aligns across 9 bases. V was clipped by 5 bases and J by 2 bases; unmatched bases: 13. In germline, CDR1 is SQVTM, CDR2 ANQGSEA. The CDR3 extends over 16 amino acids. CDR3 in DNA: TGCAGCGTTTTTCCCGCGGGACAGGGATCGACCTACGAGCAGTACTTC. Its protein is CSVFPAGQGSTYEQYF.

The rearrangement links TRBV7-2 to TRBJ1-3; 7 positions match TRBD1. From germline, CDR1 is SGHTA and CDR2 FQGNSA. The CDR3 loop spans 17 amino acids. V lost 2 bases, J lost 1 base, and 8 bases stayed unmatched. As DNA, the CDR3 is TGTGCCAGCAGCTTACAGGGACAGAGCACTTCTGGAAACACCATATATTTT. Translating gives CASSLQGQSTSGNTIYF.

This clone was counted a few times. The chain couples TRBV30 to TRBJ2-6; D may be TRBD1 (5 bases). There are 18 residues in the CDR3. The germline V gene has CDR1 GTSNPN and CDR2 SVGIG (reference sequence). Trimming pared 1 base from V and 3 bases from J, leaving 19 bases between. The CDR3 protein is CAWSGQGKAMGGANVLTF. The CDR3 DNA reads TGTGCCTGGAGTGGGCAGGGAAAGGCGATGGGTGGGGCCAACGTCCTGACTTTC.

This chain connects TRBV13 to TRBJ2-7, with TRBD2 matching 8 bases. This CDR3 has 18 amino acids. Germline V gene lookup returns CDR1 PRHDT and CDR2 FYEKMQ (reference sequence). V shed 5 bases, J shed 3 bases, and the junction held 18 bases outside the gene matches. CDR3 nucleotides: TGTGCCAGCAGCAGAGGGTCACCAACCGGGACTAGTGTCTACGAGCAGTACTTC. It is translated as CASSRGSPTGTSVYEQYF.